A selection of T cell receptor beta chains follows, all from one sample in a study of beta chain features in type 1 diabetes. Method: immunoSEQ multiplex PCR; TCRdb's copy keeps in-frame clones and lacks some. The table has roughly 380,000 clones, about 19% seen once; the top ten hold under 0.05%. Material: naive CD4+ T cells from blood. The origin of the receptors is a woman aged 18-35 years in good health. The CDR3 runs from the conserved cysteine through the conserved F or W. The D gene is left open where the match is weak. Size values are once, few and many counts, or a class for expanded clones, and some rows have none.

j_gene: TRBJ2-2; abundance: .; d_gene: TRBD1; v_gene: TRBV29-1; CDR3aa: CSVTSGQGTGELFF; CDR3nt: TGCAGCGTCACCTCCGGACAGGGCACCGGGGAGCTGTTTTTT
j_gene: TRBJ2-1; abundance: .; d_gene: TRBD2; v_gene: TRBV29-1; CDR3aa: CSVGTSGLQFF; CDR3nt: TGCAGCGTTGGGACTAGCGGTTTGCAGTTCTTC
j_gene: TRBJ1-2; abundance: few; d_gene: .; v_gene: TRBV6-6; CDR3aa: CASSPTGLGGYTF; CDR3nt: TGTGCCAGCAGTCCCACAGGGTTGGGTGGCTACACCTTC
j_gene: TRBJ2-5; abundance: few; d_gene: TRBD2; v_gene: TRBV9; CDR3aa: CASSVTSGEETQYF; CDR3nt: TGTGCCAGCAGCGTGACTAGCGGGGAAGAGACCCAGTACTTC
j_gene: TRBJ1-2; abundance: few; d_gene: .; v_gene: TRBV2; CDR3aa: CASSERALSGYGYTF; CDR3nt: TGTGCCAGCAGTGAACGGGCCCTAAGCGGCTATGGCTACACCTTC
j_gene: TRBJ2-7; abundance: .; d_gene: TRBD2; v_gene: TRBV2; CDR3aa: CASSYGALIAGAYEQYF; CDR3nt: TGTGCCAGCAGTTACGGGGCTCTCATAGCGGGGGCCTACGAGCAGTACTTC
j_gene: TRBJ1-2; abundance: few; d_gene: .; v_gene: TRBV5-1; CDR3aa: CASSLGGEYTF; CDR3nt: TGCGCCAGCAGCTTGGGAGGAGAATACACCTTC
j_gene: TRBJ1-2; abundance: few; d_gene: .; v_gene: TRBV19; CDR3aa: CASSKQNYGYTF; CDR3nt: TGTGCCAGTAGTAAACAGAACTATGGCTACACCTTC
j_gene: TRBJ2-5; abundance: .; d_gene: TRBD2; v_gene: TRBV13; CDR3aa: CASSLVISGGFGETQYF; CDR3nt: TGTGCCAGCAGCTTAGTGATTAGCGGGGGGTTTGGAGAGACCCAGTACTTC
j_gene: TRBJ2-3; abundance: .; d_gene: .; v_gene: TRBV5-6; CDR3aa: CASSLEGGVRTDTQYF; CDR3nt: TGTGCCAGCAGCTTGGAGGGGGGGGTACGCACAGATACGCAGTATTTT
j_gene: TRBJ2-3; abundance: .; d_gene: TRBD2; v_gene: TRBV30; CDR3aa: CAWSVPGGDTQYF; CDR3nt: TGTGCCTGGAGTGTTCCGGGGGGAGATACGCAGTATTTT
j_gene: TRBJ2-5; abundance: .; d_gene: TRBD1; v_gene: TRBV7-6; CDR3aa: CASSSVQGEETQYF; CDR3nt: TGTGCCAGCAGCTCAGTACAGGGGGAAGAGACCCAGTACTTC
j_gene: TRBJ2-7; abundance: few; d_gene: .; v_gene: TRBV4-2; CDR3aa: CASSLQVGGDGSYEQYF; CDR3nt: TGTGCCAGCAGCCTTCAGGTAGGGGGAGATGGTTCCTACGAGCAGTACTTC
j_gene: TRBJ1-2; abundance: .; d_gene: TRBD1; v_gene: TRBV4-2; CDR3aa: CASSPPRQGTDGYTF; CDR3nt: TGTGCCAGCAGCCCTCCGCGACAGGGTACGGATGGCTACACCTTC
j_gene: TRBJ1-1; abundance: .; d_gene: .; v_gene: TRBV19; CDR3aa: CASSSRGLNTEAFF; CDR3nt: TGTGCCAGTTCGTCCAGGGGATTGAACACTGAAGCTTTCTTT
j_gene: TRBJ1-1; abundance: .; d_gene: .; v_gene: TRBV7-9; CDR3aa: CASSPLGGNTEAFF; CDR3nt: TGTGCCAGCAGCCCCTTGGGGGGAAACACTGAAGCTTTCTTT
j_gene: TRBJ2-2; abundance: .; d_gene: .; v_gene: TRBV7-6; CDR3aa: CASSLSLGADRTGELFF; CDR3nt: TGTGCCAGCAGCTTATCTCTGGGGGCGGATAGGACCGGGGAGCTGTTTTTT
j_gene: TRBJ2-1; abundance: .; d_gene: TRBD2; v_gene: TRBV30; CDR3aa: CARTGTSVGNEQFF; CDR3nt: TGTGCCAGGACCGGGACTAGCGTTGGCAATGAGCAGTTCTTC
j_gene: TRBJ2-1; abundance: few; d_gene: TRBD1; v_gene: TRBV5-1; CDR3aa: CASSHSRQGAMIYNEQFF; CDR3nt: TGCGCCAGCAGCCATTCACGACAGGGGGCAATGATTTACAATGAGCAGTTCTTC
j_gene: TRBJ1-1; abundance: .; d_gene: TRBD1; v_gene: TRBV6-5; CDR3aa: CASSHRGLDTEAFF; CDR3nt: TGTGCCAGCAGCCACAGGGGGCTGGACACTGAAGCTTTCTTT
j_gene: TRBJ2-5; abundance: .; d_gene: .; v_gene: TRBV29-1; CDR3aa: CSVGTWQETQYF; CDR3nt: TGCAGCGTTGGGACATGGCAAGAGACCCAGTACTTC
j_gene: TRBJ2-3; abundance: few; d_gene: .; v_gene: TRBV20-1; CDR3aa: CSASADTQYF; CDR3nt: TGCAGTGCCTCGGCAGATACGCAGTATTTT